This T cell receptor beta chain stems from a study of blood T cell repertoires in COVID-19. The repertoire was sequenced with immunoSEQ multiplex PCR; TCRdb's copy has only in-frame clones and lacks some. Among about 210,000 clones listed, around 80% were seen once. The length of the CDR3 is 17 residues. Trimming removed 3 bases from V and 9 bases from J; junction bases left unmatched: 16. Germline assignment: CDR1 DFQATT and CDR2 SNEGSKA (reference sequence). V usage is TRBV20-1 and J usage is TRBJ2-1; TRBD2 matches 11 bases. Specimen: peripheral blood. The source of this sequence is a woman over 75 with COVID-19, enrolled during active disease. CDR3 in amino acids: CSASTLTSGTRHSEQFF. The CDR3 DNA reads TGCAGTGCTAGTACCTTGACTAGCGGGACCCGGCATAGTGAGCAGTTCTTC.